This is a list of T cell receptor beta chains from one sample in a study of blood T cell repertoires in COVID-19. Clones were sequenced by immunoSEQ multiplex PCR, and TCRdb holds only the in-frame ones, with some missing. The data contain about 270,000 clones, about 88% of them seen just once; the ten biggest clones take up about 3%. The specimen was PBMCs or T cells enriched from blood (not recorded which). The receptors stem from a woman aged 45-60 years who had recovered from COVID-19. Both conserved end residues are part of each CDR3. The D gene is left open where the match is weak. For some rows the clone size is stated as once, few or many, or as a class when expanded; others skip it.

v_gene: TRBV10-2
d_gene: NA
abundance: NA
j_gene: TRBJ2-4
CDR3aa: CASSEIGKLAKNIQYF
CDR3nt: TGCGCCAGCAGTGAGATCGGGAAACTAGCCAAAAACATTCAGTACTTC

v_gene: TRBV16
d_gene: NA
abundance: NA
j_gene: TRBJ1-2
CDR3aa: CASRTGGYGYTF
CDR3nt: TGTGCCAGCAGAACGGGTGGCTATGGCTACACCTTC

v_gene: TRBV10-3
d_gene: NA
abundance: NA
j_gene: TRBJ1-6
CDR3aa: CAISGALGSPLHF
CDR3nt: TGTGCCATCAGTGGGGCGTTGGGTTCACCCCTCCACTTT

v_gene: TRBV7-3
d_gene: TRBD1
abundance: few
j_gene: TRBJ2-1
CDR3aa: CASSRTGDHEQFF
CDR3nt: TGTGCCAGCAGCCGGACAGGTGACCATGAGCAGTTCTTC

v_gene: TRBV27
d_gene: TRBD1
abundance: NA
j_gene: TRBJ2-7
CDR3aa: CASSYRQGRTYEQYF
CDR3nt: TGTGCCAGCAGTTATCGACAGGGGAGGACCTACGAGCAGTACTTC

v_gene: TRBV28
d_gene: NA
abundance: NA
j_gene: TRBJ1-1
CDR3aa: CASRQPGVTEAFF
CDR3nt: TGTGCCAGCAGGCAACCGGGGGTTACTGAAGCTTTCTTT

v_gene: TRBV19
d_gene: TRBD1
abundance: NA
j_gene: TRBJ1-2
CDR3aa: CASRDLGTGGFGYTF
CDR3nt: TGTGCCAGTAGAGACCTCGGGACAGGGGGCTTTGGCTACACCTTC

v_gene: TRBV24-1
d_gene: TRBD1
abundance: NA
j_gene: TRBJ2-1
CDR3aa: CATSDPKSGTGLANEQFF
CDR3nt: TGTGCCACCAGTGATCCAAAATCCGGGACAGGGCTTGCCAATGAGCAGTTCTTC

v_gene: TRBV9
d_gene: TRBD2
abundance: NA
j_gene: TRBJ2-1
CDR3aa: CASSPGTSGFSSYNEQFF
CDR3nt: TGTGCCAGCAGCCCCGGGACTAGCGGATTTAGCTCCTACAATGAGCAGTTCTTC

v_gene: TRBV28
d_gene: TRBD1
abundance: NA
j_gene: TRBJ1-2
CDR3aa: CASSLDRGNGYTF
CDR3nt: TGTGCCAGCAGTCTGGACAGGGGGAATGGCTACACCTTC

v_gene: TRBV6-5
d_gene: TRBD1
abundance: few
j_gene: TRBJ1-5
CDR3aa: CASRGQVGQPQHF
CDR3nt: TGTGCCAGCAGGGGACAGGTGGGTCAGCCCCAGCATTTT

v_gene: TRBV7-3
d_gene: NA
abundance: NA
j_gene: TRBJ1-2
CDR3aa: CASSLSTANNYGYTF
CDR3nt: TGTGCCAGCAGCCTAAGCACAGCTAACAACTATGGCTACACCTTC

v_gene: TRBV12-3/TRBV12-4
d_gene: NA
abundance: NA
j_gene: TRBJ1-2
CDR3aa: CASSTRQAYGYTF
CDR3nt: TGTGCCAGCAGTACACGACAGGCCTATGGCTACACCTTC

v_gene: TRBV5-6
d_gene: TRBD1
abundance: NA
j_gene: TRBJ1-5
CDR3aa: CASKAWARGPEQPQHF
CDR3nt: TGTGCCAGCAAAGCTTGGGCCAGGGGGCCGGAACAGCCCCAGCATTTT

v_gene: TRBV20-1
d_gene: TRBD2
abundance: NA
j_gene: TRBJ2-1
CDR3aa: CSASPLAGANSYNEQFF
CDR3nt: TGCAGTGCTAGTCCTTTAGCGGGAGCAAACTCCTACAATGAGCAGTTCTTC

v_gene: TRBV6-5
d_gene: NA
abundance: NA
j_gene: TRBJ2-1
CDR3aa: CASRHNNEQFF
CDR3nt: TGTGCCAGCAGACATAACAATGAGCAGTTCTTC

v_gene: TRBV7-9
d_gene: NA
abundance: NA
j_gene: TRBJ1-6
CDR3aa: CASSLRNREGSPLHF
CDR3nt: TGTGCCAGCAGCTTACGCAACAGGGAAGGGTCACCCCTCCACTTT

v_gene: TRBV2
d_gene: NA
abundance: NA
j_gene: TRBJ2-7
CDR3aa: CASSVLGGYEQYF
CDR3nt: TGTGCCAGCAGTGTTCTAGGGGGATACGAGCAGTACTTC

v_gene: TRBV7-9
d_gene: TRBD1
abundance: NA
j_gene: TRBJ1-5
CDR3aa: CASSLGTGINQPQHF
CDR3nt: TGTGCCAGCAGCTTAGGGACAGGGATCAATCAGCCCCAGCATTTT

v_gene: TRBV19
d_gene: NA
abundance: NA
j_gene: TRBJ2-7
CDR3aa: CASNPGAGAHYEQYF
CDR3nt: TGTGCCAGTAATCCGGGGGCGGGAGCGCACTACGAGCAGTACTTC

v_gene: TRBV19
d_gene: TRBD1
abundance: NA
j_gene: TRBJ1-2
CDR3aa: CASTPQGPFGYTF
CDR3nt: TGTGCCAGTACTCCACAGGGGCCCTTTGGCTACACCTTC

v_gene: TRBV5-4
d_gene: TRBD2
abundance: NA
j_gene: TRBJ2-7
CDR3aa: CASSLRTSGILDEQYF
CDR3nt: TGTGCCAGCAGCTTGAGAACTAGCGGGATACTTGACGAGCAGTACTTC

v_gene: TRBV19
d_gene: TRBD2
abundance: NA
j_gene: TRBJ2-1
CDR3aa: CASTKGTSGRKNEQFF
CDR3nt: TGTGCCAGTACCAAAGGGACTAGCGGGAGAAAGAATGAGCAGTTCTTC

v_gene: TRBV10-3
d_gene: NA
abundance: NA
j_gene: TRBJ2-7
CDR3aa: CAISSIQNEQYF
CDR3nt: TGTGCCATCAGTTCCATACAAAACGAGCAGTACTTC

v_gene: TRBV10-2
d_gene: NA
abundance: NA
j_gene: TRBJ2-7
CDR3aa: CASAAGSFGYF
CDR3nt: TGCGCCAGCGCGGCGGGGTCATTTGGGTACTTC

v_gene: TRBV6-1
d_gene: TRBD1
abundance: NA
j_gene: TRBJ1-3
CDR3aa: CASSARGRIAGGNTIYF
CDR3nt: TGTGCCAGCAGTGCGAGGGGGCGCATCGCCGGCGGGAACACCATATATTTT

v_gene: TRBV2
d_gene: NA
abundance: NA
j_gene: TRBJ1-4
CDR3aa: CASSVWGEGNEKLFF
CDR3nt: TGTGCCAGCAGTGTATGGGGAGAGGGTAATGAAAAACTGTTTTTT

v_gene: TRBV7-3
d_gene: TRBD1
abundance: NA
j_gene: TRBJ1-6
CDR3aa: CASSSNRGNSPLHF
CDR3nt: TGTGCCAGCAGTAGTAACAGGGGAAATTCACCCCTCCACTTT

v_gene: TRBV10-1
d_gene: NA
abundance: NA
j_gene: TRBJ1-3
CDR3aa: CASSPGQEGNTIYF
CDR3nt: TGCGCCAGCAGCCCGGGACAAGAAGGAAACACCATATATTTT

v_gene: TRBV6-2/TRBV6-3
d_gene: NA
abundance: NA
j_gene: TRBJ2-5
CDR3aa: CASSFIRWLVEETQYF
CDR3nt: TGTGCCAGCAGTTTTATCCGGTGGCTAGTTGAAGAGACCCAGTACTTC

v_gene: TRBV2
d_gene: NA
abundance: once
j_gene: TRBJ1-1
CDR3aa: CASSRRDTEAFF
CDR3nt: TGTGCCAGCAGTCGCAGGGACACTGAAGCTTTCTTT

v_gene: TRBV6-2/TRBV6-3
d_gene: NA
abundance: NA
j_gene: TRBJ1-4
CDR3aa: CASSTRRDNEKLFF
CDR3nt: TGTGCCAGCAGTACCCGCCGGGATAATGAAAAACTGTTTTTT

v_gene: TRBV28
d_gene: NA
abundance: NA
j_gene: TRBJ1-5
CDR3aa: CASSLDKSRQPQHF
CDR3nt: TGTGCCAGCAGTTTAGACAAGTCGCGTCAGCCCCAGCATTTT

v_gene: TRBV2
d_gene: NA
abundance: NA
j_gene: TRBJ1-2
CDR3aa: CAIIRDVNYGYTF
CDR3nt: TGTGCCATCATAAGAGATGTCAACTATGGCTACACCTTC

v_gene: TRBV7-9
d_gene: NA
abundance: NA
j_gene: TRBJ1-4
CDR3aa: CASSPEGGVNEKLFF
CDR3nt: TGTGCCAGCAGCCCAGAAGGGGGGGTTAATGAAAAACTGTTTTTT

v_gene: TRBV5-1
d_gene: NA
abundance: once
j_gene: TRBJ2-2
CDR3aa: CASLGQNTGELFF
CDR3nt: TGCGCCTCACTGGGGCAGAACACCGGGGAGCTGTTTTTT

v_gene: TRBV4-1
d_gene: TRBD2
abundance: NA
j_gene: TRBJ2-1
CDR3aa: CASSQVGAGVSYNEQFF
CDR3nt: TGCGCCAGCAGCCAAGTCGGAGCGGGGGTATCCTACAATGAGCAGTTCTTC

v_gene: TRBV3-1/TRBV3-2
d_gene: NA
abundance: NA
j_gene: TRBJ2-7
CDR3aa: CASSLSYEQYF
CDR3nt: TGTGCCAGCAGTCTCTCCTACGAGCAGTACTTC

v_gene: TRBV19
d_gene: NA
abundance: NA
j_gene: TRBJ1-6
CDR3aa: CASRSHDSRNSPLHF
CDR3nt: TGTGCCAGTAGAAGTCACGACTCCCGCAATTCACCCCTCCACTTT

v_gene: TRBV11-2
d_gene: TRBD1
abundance: NA
j_gene: TRBJ2-2
CDR3aa: CASSLSGTGRTGELFF
CDR3nt: TGTGCCAGCAGCTTAAGTGGGACAGGGCGCACCGGGGAGCTGTTTTTT

v_gene: TRBV6-2/TRBV6-3
d_gene: NA
abundance: NA
j_gene: TRBJ1-2
CDR3aa: CASSYQSNYGYTF
CDR3nt: TGTGCCAGCAGTTACCAGTCCAACTATGGCTACACCTTC

v_gene: TRBV7-9
d_gene: NA
abundance: NA
j_gene: TRBJ1-1
CDR3aa: CASSLPISSTEAFF
CDR3nt: TGTGCCAGCAGCTTACCGATCTCGAGCACTGAAGCTTTCTTT

v_gene: TRBV18
d_gene: TRBD1
abundance: NA
j_gene: TRBJ1-6
CDR3aa: CASSGTADSPLHF
CDR3nt: TGTGCCAGCTCCGGGACAGCGGATTCACCCCTCCACTTT

v_gene: TRBV5-1
d_gene: NA
abundance: NA
j_gene: TRBJ2-5
CDR3aa: CASSLYSAETQYF
CDR3nt: TGCGCCAGCAGCTTGTATAGCGCGGAGACCCAGTACTTC

v_gene: TRBV28
d_gene: NA
abundance: NA
j_gene: TRBJ2-1
CDR3aa: CASRGKSLRREGSYNEQFF
CDR3nt: TGTGCCAGCAGGGGAAAAAGTCTCCGGCGGGAAGGTTCCTACAATGAGCAGTTCTTC

v_gene: TRBV30
d_gene: NA
abundance: NA
j_gene: TRBJ1-5
CDR3aa: CAWSDSSNQPQHF
CDR3nt: TGTGCCTGGAGCGACAGTAGCAATCAGCCCCAGCATTTT

v_gene: TRBV14
d_gene: NA
abundance: NA
j_gene: TRBJ1-6
CDR3aa: CASSQDPWGRNSPLHF
CDR3nt: TGTGCCAGCAGCCAAGATCCTTGGGGGCGGAATTCACCCCTCCACTTT

v_gene: TRBV28
d_gene: NA
abundance: NA
j_gene: TRBJ1-1
CDR3aa: CASSWGPIGTEAFF
CDR3nt: TGTGCCAGCAGTTGGGGGCCTATCGGCACTGAAGCTTTCTTT

v_gene: TRBV2
d_gene: NA
abundance: once
j_gene: TRBJ1-5
CDR3aa: CASSASGYSNQPQHF
CDR3nt: TGTGCCAGCAGTGCCAGCGGTTATAGCAATCAGCCCCAGCATTTT

v_gene: TRBV5-1
d_gene: NA
abundance: NA
j_gene: TRBJ1-4
CDR3aa: CASSQVTRTAVNEKLFF
CDR3nt: TGCGCCAGCAGCCAAGTCACCCGGACAGCAGTTAATGAAAAACTGTTTTTT

v_gene: TRBV28
d_gene: NA
abundance: NA
j_gene: TRBJ2-5
CDR3aa: CASSFPSGETQYF
CDR3nt: TGTGCCAGCAGTTTCCCCTCTGGCGAGACCCAGTACTTC

v_gene: TRBV7-2
d_gene: TRBD1
abundance: few
j_gene: TRBJ1-1
CDR3aa: CASSSQGAMNTEAFF
CDR3nt: TGTGCCAGCAGCTCCCAGGGGGCCATGAACACTGAAGCTTTCTTT

v_gene: TRBV15
d_gene: TRBD2
abundance: NA
j_gene: TRBJ2-3
CDR3aa: CATSWGEGLDTDTQYF
CDR3nt: TGTGCCACCAGCTGGGGGGAGGGCCTTGACACAGATACGCAGTATTTT

v_gene: TRBV7-2
d_gene: TRBD1
abundance: NA
j_gene: TRBJ1-2
CDR3aa: CASSLEGAGYGYTF
CDR3nt: TGTGCCAGCAGCTTGGAGGGGGCGGGTTATGGCTACACCTTC

v_gene: TRBV12-2
d_gene: NA
abundance: NA
j_gene: TRBJ2-7
CDR3aa: CASRLIVEKTIYEQYF
CDR3nt: TGTGCAAGTCGCTTGATTGTCGAGAAGACTATCTACGAGCAGTACTTC

v_gene: TRBV24-1
d_gene: NA
abundance: NA
j_gene: TRBJ2-3
CDR3aa: CATSDLAGKDTQYF
CDR3nt: TGTGCCACCAGTGATTTGGCGGGGAAAGATACGCAGTATTTT

v_gene: TRBV30
d_gene: TRBD2
abundance: NA
j_gene: TRBJ2-3
CDR3aa: CAWTQGLAGVGDTQYF
CDR3nt: TGTGCCTGGACCCAAGGACTAGCGGGAGTGGGAGATACGCAGTATTTT